This T cell receptor beta chain comes out of a study of OX40 agonist ivuxolimab in advanced cancers. General study results and limits: Certain nonresponders likewise exhibited a low normalized T-cell clonal expansion. Relative to CD4+ cells, CD8+ T cells on average had more expanded clones.

Sequencing was performed with immunoSEQ multiplex PCR; in TCRdb, only in-frame clones are kept and a portion is missing. The table records about 38,000 clones, 82% of them present only once. The V and J ends lost 0 bases and 4 bases respectively, with 10 bases between them. The CDR3 has 14 amino acids. Germline lookup yields CDR1 SGHRS and CDR2 YFSETQ. To note about this clone: Its target is not known.

The origin of this receptor is an adult with an advanced solid tumor such as melanoma, head and neck, liver or kidney cancer. Sequencing was performed on CD4+ or CD8+ T cells sorted from blood, taken in a trial of the OX40 agonist ivuxolimab. The chain is built from TRBV5-1 and TRBJ2-5; maybe TRBD1 (5 bases). The CDR3 DNA sequence: TGCGCCAGCAGCTTGGAACGGCAGGGAGAGACCCAGTACTTC. This codes for CASSLERQGETQYF.